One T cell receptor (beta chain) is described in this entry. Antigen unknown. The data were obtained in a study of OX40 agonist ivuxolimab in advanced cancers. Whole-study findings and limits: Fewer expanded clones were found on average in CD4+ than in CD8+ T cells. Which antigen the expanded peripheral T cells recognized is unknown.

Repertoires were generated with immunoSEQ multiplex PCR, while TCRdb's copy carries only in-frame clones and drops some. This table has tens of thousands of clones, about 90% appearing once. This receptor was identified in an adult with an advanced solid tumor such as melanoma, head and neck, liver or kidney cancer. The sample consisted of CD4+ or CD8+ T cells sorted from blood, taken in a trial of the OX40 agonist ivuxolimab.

The DNA for the CDR3 is TGTGCCAGCAGCTTCTCCGGGATCGGTCAGCCCCAGCATTTT. It codes for CASSFSGIGQPQHF. The gene calls are TRBV7-9 and TRBJ1-5; the D is unclear. Between the trimmed V and J ends, which lost 3 bases and 6 bases, there was a span of 12 bases. Germline CDR1 is SEHNR and CDR2 is FQNEAQ (reference sequence). CDR3 length: 14 amino acids.